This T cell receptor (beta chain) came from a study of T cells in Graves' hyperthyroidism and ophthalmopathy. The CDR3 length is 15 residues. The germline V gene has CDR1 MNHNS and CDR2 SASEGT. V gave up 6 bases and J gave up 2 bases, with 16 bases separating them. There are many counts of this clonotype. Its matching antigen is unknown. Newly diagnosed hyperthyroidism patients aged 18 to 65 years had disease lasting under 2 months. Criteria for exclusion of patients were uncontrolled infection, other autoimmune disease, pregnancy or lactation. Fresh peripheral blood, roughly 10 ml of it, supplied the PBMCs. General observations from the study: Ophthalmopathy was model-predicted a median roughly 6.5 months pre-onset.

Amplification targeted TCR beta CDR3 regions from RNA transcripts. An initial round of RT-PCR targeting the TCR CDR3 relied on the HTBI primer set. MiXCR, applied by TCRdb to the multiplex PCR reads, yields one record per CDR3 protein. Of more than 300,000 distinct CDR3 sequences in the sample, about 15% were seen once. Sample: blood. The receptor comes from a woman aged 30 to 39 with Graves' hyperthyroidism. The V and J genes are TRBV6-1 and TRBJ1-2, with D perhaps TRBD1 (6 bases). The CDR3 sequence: CASRDPTGWNYGYTF. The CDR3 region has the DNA TGTGCCAGCAGGGATCCGACAGGATGGAACTATGGCTACACCTTC.